Following are 14 T cell receptor beta chains from one sample sequenced in a study of immune cell composition in non-small cell lung cancer. Libraries were prepared by immunoSEQ multiplex PCR; TCRdb keeps only in-frame clonotypes and omits some of them. The sample includes 2,500 to 3,000 clones, roughly 82% of them seen just once. Sequencing used lung tumor tissue. These receptors were obtained from a human donor with non-small cell lung cancer.

This clone occurred a few times. The chain carries TRBV2 and TRBJ1-6; D is unresolved. The CDR3 runs 15 residues. Trimming cost V 6 bases and J 8 bases, with 17 bases left between them. Germline assignment: CDR1 SNHLY and CDR2 FYNNEI. The chain's CDR3 is CASSQSEGSYSPLHF. CDR3 coding DNA: TGTGCCAGCAGCCAAAGCGAGGGATCCTATTCACCCCTCCACTTT.

This chain links TRBV4-2 with TRBJ1-1, with D possibly being TRBD1 (6 bases). The V end lost 4 bases, the J end lost 0 bases, and 15 bases lay between the germline ends. The CDR3 has 16 amino acids. The germline CDR1 and CDR2 sequences are LGHNA and YNFKEQ. The CDR3 DNA reads as TGTGCCAGCAGCCCTCAGACAGGTACAATGAACACTGAAGCTTTCTTT. Its protein is CASSPQTGTMNTEAFF.

The chain employs TRBV10-2 and TRBJ2-7; tentatively, D is TRBD1 (7 bases). The CDR3 is 14 residues long. V lost 3 bases and J 4 bases, leaving 13 bases between the germline ends. CDR1 and CDR2 from the germline V gene are WSHSY and SAAADI. CDR3 residues: CASSDNGGQYEQYF. The CDR3 bases are TGCGCCAGCAGTGACAACGGGGGACAGTACGAGCAGTACTTC.

The chain carries TRBV28 and TRBJ1-5; 7 nucleotides align to TRBD1. This CDR3 spans 15 amino acids. Germline CDR1 MDHEN, CDR2 SYDVKM. V lost 2 bases, J lost 2 bases, and 3 bases stayed unmatched. CDR3 coding DNA: TGTGCCAGCAGTTTAAGGGACAGCGGCAATCAGCCCCAGCATTTT. This sequence encodes CASSLRDSGNQPQHF.

V usage is TRBV19 and J usage is TRBJ2-7; a possible D gene is TRBD1 (6 bases). The CDR3 has 13 amino acids. V lost 4 bases to trimming and J lost 3 bases, with 10 bases between them. From germline, CDR1 is LNHDA and CDR2 SQIVND (reference sequence). CDR3 region: CASSRTASYEQYF. As DNA, the CDR3 is TGTGCCAGTAGTAGGACAGCCAGCTACGAGCAGTACTTC. Full variable domain (remainder filled in from reference TRBV19 and TRBJ2-7): DGGITQSPKYLFRKEGQNVTLSCEQNLNHDAMYWYRQDPGQGLRLIYYSQIVNDFQKGDIAEGYSVSREKKESFPLTVTSAQKNPTAFYLCASSRTASYEQYFGPGTRLTVT.

J is TRBJ2-2 and V is TRBV7-9; 9 bases are shared with TRBD1. CDR3 length: 14 residues. With V trimmed by 10 bases and J by 5 bases, 8 bases remained unmatched. Germline values: CDR1 SEHNR, CDR2 FQNEAQ (reference sequence). This chain's CDR3 is CATAGQGLTGELFF. CDR3 coding DNA: TGTGCCACCGCGGGACAGGGACTTACCGGGGAGCTGTTTTTT.

The genes are TRBV11-3 and TRBJ1-1; D is unclear. In germline, CDR1 is SGHNT, CDR2 YENEEA. V was cut by 5 bases and J by 0 bases, with 7 bases left in between. The CDR3 has 13 amino acids. This chain's CDR3 is CASSHTLNTEAFF. CDR3 nucleotides: TGTGCCAGCAGCCATACACTGAACACTGAAGCTTTCTTT.

The CDR3 protein is CASRTGGVYNEQFF. The DNA of the CDR3 is TGTGCCAGCAGGACAGGGGGCGTCTACAATGAGCAGTTCTTC. The V gene is TRBV7-2, the J gene TRBJ2-1, with 10 positions matching TRBD1. CDR3 size: 14 residues. With V trimmed by 6 bases and J by 3 bases, 2 bases remained unmatched. The germline gives CDR1 SGHTA, CDR2 FQGNSA.

V usage is TRBV7-9 and J usage is TRBJ1-2; 8 bases line up with TRBD1. CDR1 and CDR2 (germline): SEHNR, FQNEAQ (reference sequence). The V and J ends lost 6 bases and 7 bases, in that order; junction bases with no gene match: 7. CDR3 length equals 13 residues. CDR3 protein: CASRVDRAAGYTF. DNA for the CDR3: TGTGCCAGCAGAGTGGACAGGGCGGCTGGCTACACCTTC.

Written as DNA, the CDR3 is TGTGCCAGCAGTGAAGTATGGCAGTTTAATGAGCAGTTCTTC. This encodes CASSEVWQFNEQFF. The chain recombines TRBV6-1 with TRBJ2-1; D ambiguous. The CDR3 has 14 amino acids. V was clipped by 1 base and J by 7 bases, with 11 bases between them. The germline V gene has CDR1 MNHNS and CDR2 SASEGT.

The chain employs TRBV2 and TRBJ2-7; 9 bases line up with TRBD2. The ends lost 6 bases at V and 2 bases at J; junction bases unmatched: 8. Germline assignment: CDR1 SNHLY and CDR2 FYNNEI. This CDR3 spans 15 amino acids. The CDR3 coding sequence is TGTGCCAGCAGACCACTCGGACTAGCGACCTACGAGCAGTACTTC. This translates into CASRPLGLATYEQYF.

This chain links TRBV7-9 with TRBJ1-4, with no clear D. Trimming pared 6 bases from V and 7 bases from J, leaving 12 bases between. Germline CDR1 SEHNR, CDR2 FQNEAQ (reference sequence). The CDR3 spans 13 residues. The CDR3 sequence is CASSARRGEKLFF. Here the CDR3 DNA reads TGTGCCAGCAGTGCCCGGAGAGGTGAAAAACTGTTTTTT.

The chain links TRBV5-1 to TRBJ2-5, with 7 bases aligning to TRBD1. The CDR3 totals 15 residues. Germline trimming cut 4 bases from V and 3 bases from J; bases unmatched to any gene: 9. The germline CDR1 and CDR2 sequences are SGHRS and YFSETQ. The CDR3 DNA is TGCGCCAGCAGCCCCCCGACAGGGAACAAAGAGACCCAGTACTTC. This gives the protein CASSPPTGNKETQYF.

V gene TRBV7-6 combines with J gene TRBJ2-7; 8 bases match TRBD1. The V gene end was trimmed by 5 bases and the J gene end by 7 bases; junction bases not matched to a gene: 4. From germline, CDR1 is SGHVS and CDR2 FNYEAQ. This CDR3 is built from 12 residues. The CDR3 region has the DNA TGTGCCAGCAGCCCTACAGGGGGGGAGCAGTACTTC. This gives the protein CASSPTGGEQYF.